The 8 T cell receptor beta chains presented below share a single source sample, sequenced in a study of T-cell reconstitution after alpha-beta-depleted transplantation in children. TCRbeta library construction was performed incorporating unique molecular identifiers. TCRdb re-analysed the PCR reads in MiXCR, keeping a single row per CDR3 protein. Of approximately 400,000 distinct CDR3 sequences listed, around 9.9% were seen once; the top ten hold 5% to 6.5%. Sequences were derived from PBMCs from the stem cell graft donor, sampled from the stem cell graft. These receptors were collected from a human donor who donated a stem cell graft to a child with acute myeloid leukemia.

A note on this clonotype: The junction departs from the called germline gene at one end, perhaps through a read error. The chain links TRBV29-1 to TRBJ2-7, with D uncertain. This CDR3 is built from 10 residues. The germline CDR1 and CDR2 sequences are SQVTM and ANQGSEA. In DNA form, the CDR3 reads TGCAGCGTCGGGCCTCCCTTAGGGCACTTC. As protein: CSVGPPLGHF.

This clonotype has just a few counts. V and J are TRBV5-1 and TRBJ2-1; D is perhaps TRBD1 (5 bases). CDR1 and CDR2 from the germline V gene are SGHRS and YFSETQ. This CDR3 is 14 amino acids long. The V end was cut by 0 bases, the J end by 7 bases, with 11 bases between. This CDR3 reads CASSLARQSNEQFF. CDR3 bases: TGCGCCAGCAGCTTGGCTAGACAGTCGAATGAGCAGTTCTTC. The full variable domain, completed using reference TRBV5-1 and TRBJ2-1, is KAGVTQTPRYLIKTRGQQVTLSCSPISGHRSVSWYQQTPGQGLQFLFEYFSETQRNKGNFPGRFSGRQFSNSRSEMNVSTLELGDSALYLCASSLARQSNEQFFGPGTRLTVL.

This chain joins TRBV6-5 and TRBJ2-5; TRBD2 aligns across 11 bases. In germline, CDR1 is MNHEY, CDR2 SVGAGI. J gave up 3 bases and V 2 bases, and 8 bases lay outside the gene matches. The CDR3 is 17 amino acids. Written as DNA, the CDR3 is TGTGCCAGCAGTTACGGACTAGCGGGCCTCACAGAAGAGACCCAGTACTTC. Its protein product is CASSYGLAGLTEETQYF.

In its sample, this clonotype was seen many times. The V and J genes are TRBV20-1 and TRBJ1-2, with TRBD1 matching 8 bases. J gave up 0 bases and V 6 bases, and 6 bases lay outside the gene matches. CDR3 length equals 14 residues. Germline lookup yields CDR1 DFQATT and CDR2 SNEGSKA (reference sequence). Here the CDR3 DNA reads TGCAGTGCCCGCCAGGGGGCAGCTAACTATGGCTACACCTTC. This gives the protein CSARQGAANYGYTF.

The J gene is TRBJ2-5, the V gene TRBV12-3 or TRBV12-4, with 7 bases identical to TRBD1. V was clipped by 4 bases and J by 5 bases; unmatched bases: 4. The CDR3 sequence is 13 residues long. The CDR3, as DNA: TGTGCCAGCAGTTCGACAGGGCCCGAGACCCAGTACTTC. This gives the protein CASSSTGPETQYF.

The chain recombines TRBV5-1 with TRBJ1-2; TRBD1 matches at 8 bases. Trimming removed 7 bases from V and 1 base from J; junction bases left unmatched: 6. Looked up from germline, CDR1 is SGHRS and CDR2 is YFSETQ. CDR3 length: 14 amino acids. This CDR3 reads CASGGQENNYGYTF. The CDR3 nucleotides are TGCGCCAGCGGGGGACAGGAAAATAACTATGGCTACACCTTC.

This chain joins TRBV7-8 and TRBJ2-7, with a possible D match to TRBD2 (6 bases). V was shortened by 1 base and J by 10 bases, with 17 bases between the two germline ends. From germline, CDR1 is SGHVS and CDR2 FQNEAQ. The CDR3 runs 14 residues. This CDR3 is CASSLGTGDSDQYV. In DNA, the CDR3 is TGTGCCAGCAGCTTAGGAACCGGGGACTCCGATCAGTACGTC.

This sequence joins TRBV20-1 and TRBJ1-5; D is unresolved. V was clipped by 6 bases and J by 0 bases, with 12 bases between them. The CDR3 totals 14 residues. Germline V gives CDR1 DFQATT, CDR2 SNEGSKA (reference sequence). CDR3 in amino acids: CSARGIDSNQPQHF. CDR3 bases: TGCAGTGCGCGCGGTATTGATAGCAATCAGCCCCAGCATTTT.